What follows are 24 T cell receptor beta chains derived from one specimen sequenced in a study of beta chain features in type 1 diabetes. Study-wide results and limits: Within each of all four CD4+ subsets, Type 1 diabetes patients had TCRB CDR3s that were moderately but significantly shorter.

These TCRs' antigens remain unknown. The entirety of the isolated RNA underwent reverse transcription, so expressed TCRB transcripts were sequenced. Clones were sequenced by immunoSEQ multiplex PCR, and TCRdb holds only the in-frame ones, with some missing. The table includes about 260,000 clones, about a fifth detected once. The sequencing input was naive CD4+ T cells from blood. The origin of the receptors is a woman in her thirties or forties with type 1 diabetes.

This clone occurred a few times. The CDR3 DNA is TGCAGCGCTACGTTACCAGGGGGGGAAGCTTTCTTT. Its protein product is CSATLPGGEAFF. This rearrangement joins TRBV29-1 to TRBJ1-1, with 7 bases lining up with TRBD1. Trimming took 7 bases from V and 8 from J; bases not matched to a gene: 10. The CDR3 totals 12 residues. Germline V gene data show CDR1 as SQVTM and CDR2 as ANQGSEA.

The genes are TRBV9 and TRBJ1-1, with D maybe TRBD1 (5 bases). Germline V gene data show CDR1 as SGDLS and CDR2 as YYNGEE. The CDR3 runs 16 residues. V lost 0 bases to trimming and J lost 0 bases, with 12 bases between them. DNA of the CDR3: TGTGCCAGCAGCGTAGAAGGGGCAGCAATGAACACTGAAGCTTTCTTT. Encoded protein: CASSVEGAAMNTEAFF.

This clone was detected a few times. The genes are TRBV27 and TRBJ2-5; tentatively, D is TRBD2 (6 bases). V lost 3 bases and J lost 2, with 13 bases in between. The germline V gene encodes CDR1 MNHEY and CDR2 SMNVEV (reference sequence). The CDR3 sequence is 15 residues long. The CDR3 region is CASSLGSGYQETQYF. The CDR3, as DNA: TGTGCCAGCAGTTTGGGTAGCGGTTATCAAGAGACCCAGTACTTC.

This clone was found once. The V call is TRBV5-1, the J call TRBJ2-5, with 10 bases fitting TRBD1. The CDR3 has 14 amino acids. V lost 4 bases and J lost 3; bases outside the gene matches: 3. Germline V lookup: CDR1 SGHRS, CDR2 YFSETQ. The chain's CDR3 is CASSGGQGKETQYF. The CDR3 nucleotides are TGCGCCAGCAGCGGGGGACAGGGGAAAGAGACCCAGTACTTC.

The V gene is TRBV29-1, the J gene TRBJ1-1, with 10 nucleotides matching TRBD1. The CDR3 consists of 14 residues. Germline CDR1 reads SQVTM; CDR2 reads ANQGSEA. V lost 7 bases, J lost 0 bases, and 5 bases stayed unmatched. CDR3 nucleotides: TGCAGCGCTAGGGGACAGGGGATGAACACTGAAGCTTTCTTT. Its translation: CSARGQGMNTEAFF. Together with reference TRBV29-1 and TRBJ1-1, the CDR3 gives the full variable domain: SAVISQKPSRDICQRGTSLTIQCQVDSQVTMMFWYRQQPGQSLTLIATANQGSEATYESGFVIDKFPISRPNLTFSTLTVSNMSPEDSSIYLCSARGQGMNTEAFFGQGTRLTVV.

The gene calls are TRBV29-1 and TRBJ1-1; weak D call: TRBD1 (5 bases). The CDR3 contains 14 residues. Germline V gene sequence: CDR1 SQVTM, CDR2 ANQGSEA. V was cut by 2 bases and J by 5 bases, with 15 bases left in between. In DNA, the CDR3 is TGCAGCGTTGAAAAGGGTGTCTCAGGGACTGAAGCTTTCTTT. Protein product: CSVEKGVSGTEAFF.

This clone was seen a few times. The V call is TRBV7-3, the J call TRBJ2-3; 12 nucleotides align to TRBD2. The CDR3 totals 16 residues. V was pared by 1 base and J by 4 bases, with 3 bases of the junction left unmatched. Germline V CDR1 and CDR2: SGHTA, FQGTGA. The chain's CDR3 is CASSLRLAGVPDTQYF. Here the CDR3 DNA reads TGTGCCAGCAGCTTAAGACTAGCGGGGGTCCCAGATACGCAGTATTTT. The variable domain in full, with the rest retrieved from reference TRBV7-3 and TRBJ2-3, is GAGVSQTPSNKVTEKGKYVELRCDPISGHTALYWYRQSLGQGPEFLIYFQGTGAADDSGLPNDRFFAVRPEGSVSTLKIQRTERGDSAVYLCASSLRLAGVPDTQYFGPGTRLTVL.

This clone appeared a few times. This chain links TRBV6-6 with TRBJ2-7, with D perhaps matching TRBD2 (6 bases). Germline V gene sequence: CDR1 MNHNY, CDR2 SVGAGI (reference sequence). Deletions cut 6 bases from V and 6 bases from J, with 9 bases between. This CDR3 has 11 amino acids. The CDR3: CASSQEGEQYF. The CDR3 nucleotides are TGTGCCAGCAGCCAGGAGGGCGAGCAGTACTTC.

This clone has just a few counts. The V call is TRBV29-1, the J call TRBJ2-2; maybe TRBD2 (6 bases). Germline V CDR1 and CDR2: SQVTM, ANQGSEA. The CDR3 runs to 13 residues. V shed 8 bases and J shed 5 bases, with 15 bases lying between them. The CDR3 spells CSHRESGTGELFF. In DNA form, the CDR3 reads TGCAGCCATAGGGAGAGCGGGACCGGGGAGCTGTTTTTT.

The rearrangement links TRBV7-6 to TRBJ2-3, with D perhaps TRBD2 (6 bases). V gave up 1 base and J gave up 9 bases, with 8 bases separating them. The CDR3 consists of 12 residues. CDR1 SGHVS and CDR2 FNYEAQ come from the germline V gene. The CDR3 DNA is TGTGCCAGCAGCTTAGGGGGGGTCACGCAGTATTTT. It codes for CASSLGGVTQYF.

The chain employs TRBV25-1 and TRBJ2-2, with D possibly TRBD2 on 5 matching bases. Germline V gene data show CDR1 as MGHDK and CDR2 as SYGVNS. V lost 1 base to trimming and J lost 7 bases, with 7 bases between them. The CDR3 extends over 13 amino acids. This CDR3 reads CASSESGLGELFF. DNA of the CDR3: TGTGCCAGCAGTGAATCAGGACTCGGGGAGCTGTTTTTT.

This clone has a handful of counts. The chain couples TRBV4-2 to TRBJ2-5; possibly TRBD2 for D (7 bases). The CDR3 sequence is 16 residues long. Germline V gene lookup returns CDR1 LGHNA and CDR2 YNFKEQ. V gave up 0 bases and J gave up 5 bases, with 16 bases separating them. CDR3 coding DNA: TGTGCCAGCAGCCAAGAGGAGGGGGGGCGGGGGGAGACCCAGTACTTC. Protein product: CASSQEEGGRGETQYF.

The V call is TRBV27, the J call TRBJ2-7, with 12 bases matching TRBD2. V was clipped by 3 bases and J by 7 bases; unmatched bases: 13. Germline CDR1 reads MNHEY; CDR2 reads SMNVEV (reference sequence). CDR3 length: 17 residues. CDR3 coding DNA: TGTGCCAGCAGTTTTGAACTAGCGGGAGGCAGGCTGCGGGAGCAGTACTTC. This sequence encodes CASSFELAGGRLREQYF.

This clone was counted a few times. This chain joins TRBV5-6 and TRBJ1-1; no clear D. V was pared by 1 base and J by 5 bases, with 15 bases between. In germline, CDR1 is SGHDT, CDR2 YYEEEE. This CDR3 spans 15 amino acids. The CDR3 region has the DNA TGTGCCAGCAGCTTGTACCCCGATGGCTGGACTGAAGCTTTCTTT. Its protein product is CASSLYPDGWTEAFF.

The chain has TRBV10-3 and TRBJ1-1; TRBD1 might be the D (5 bases). V gave up 2 bases and J gave up 12 bases, with 16 bases separating them. The CDR3 spans 13 residues. Germline CDR1 ENHRY, CDR2 SYGVKD. Written as DNA, the CDR3 is TGTGCCATCAGTGAGACGCAGGGTACCGGAACTTTCTTT. It codes for CAISETQGTGTFF.

V and J are TRBV29-1 and TRBJ1-2; maybe TRBD1 (6 bases). Germline assignment: CDR1 SQVTM and CDR2 ANQGSEA. V was clipped by 6 bases and J by 4 bases, with 18 bases between them. The CDR3 extends over 14 amino acids. The CDR3 DNA sequence: TGCAGCGTCTCACAGGGTAGAAATAGCTATGGCTACACCTTC. Translation: CSVSQGRNSYGYTF.

This clone was found a few times. The rearrangement links TRBV7-2 to TRBJ1-4; D possibly corresponds to TRBD1 (5 bases). This CDR3 comprises 16 residues. V lost 4 bases, J lost 4 bases, and 16 bases lay in between. Germline V CDR1 and CDR2: SGHTA, FQGNSA. The CDR3 is CASSSRQSKFNEKLFF. The CDR3 DNA sequence: TGTGCCAGCAGCTCCCGACAGTCCAAATTTAATGAAAAACTGTTTTTT.

The chain is built from TRBV7-8 and TRBJ2-2; 10 bases align to TRBD2. The CDR3 consists of 14 residues. The germline V gene encodes CDR1 SGHVS and CDR2 FQNEAQ. DNA of the CDR3: TGTGCTCAGCGGAGCGGGAGGGATGGCGGGGAGCTGTTTTTT. It is translated as CAQRSGRDGGELFF.

This chain connects TRBV7-9 to TRBJ1-1; maybe TRBD1 (6 bases). This CDR3 region has 14 residues. CDR1 and CDR2 from the germline V gene are SEHNR and FQNEAQ (reference sequence). The germline V and J ends were trimmed by 3 bases and 3 bases, with 11 bases remaining between them. DNA of the CDR3: TGTGCCAGCAGCTTCAGGGGTGAGGACACTGAAGCTTTCTTT. Amino acid sequence: CASSFRGEDTEAFF. The full variable domain, its missing parts supplied by reference TRBV7-9 and TRBJ1-1, is DTGVSQNPRHKITKRGQNVTFRCDPISEHNRLYWYRQTLGQGPEFLTYFQNEAQLEKSRLLSDRFSAERPKGSFSTLEIQRTEQGDSAMYLCASSFRGEDTEAFFGQGTRLTVV.

The gene calls are TRBV29-1 and TRBJ2-1, with D tentatively TRBD1 (6 bases). Germline V gives CDR1 SQVTM, CDR2 ANQGSEA. This CDR3 is 12 amino acids long. Trimming left V 4 bases short and J 10 bases short, with 14 bases between. The CDR3 protein is CSVGGPTGEQFF. The CDR3 bases are TGCAGCGTTGGGGGGCCGACGGGGGAGCAGTTCTTC.

The rearrangement uses TRBV29-1 and TRBJ1-3, with D hard to call. V was clipped by 4 bases and J by 2 bases, with 15 bases between them. The CDR3 spans 15 residues. Germline CDR1 SQVTM, CDR2 ANQGSEA. The CDR3 is CSVAQRFSAGNTIYF. In DNA, the CDR3 is TGCAGCGTTGCCCAGCGGTTTTCGGCTGGAAACACCATATATTTT. The full variable domain, its missing parts supplied by reference TRBV29-1 and TRBJ1-3, is SAVISQKPSRDICQRGTSLTIQCQVDSQVTMMFWYRQQPGQSLTLIATANQGSEATYESGFVIDKFPISRPNLTFSTLTVSNMSPEDSSIYLCSVAQRFSAGNTIYFGEGSWLTVV.

This chain joins TRBV7-9 and TRBJ2-7; weak D call: TRBD1 (5 bases). Germline CDR1 is SEHNR and CDR2 is FQNEAQ (reference sequence). The V end was cut by 1 base, the J end by 3 bases, with 7 bases between. The CDR3 extends over 13 amino acids. CDR3 DNA: TGTGCCAGCAGCTTAGTACAGGACTACGAGCAGTACTTC. It yields the protein CASSLVQDYEQYF.

The V call is TRBV7-9, the J call TRBJ1-5; 7 positions match TRBD1. V trimming: 5 bases; J trimming: 3 bases; junction bases outside the gene matches: 4. The CDR3 is 14 amino acids. Looked up from germline, CDR1 is SEHNR and CDR2 is FQNEAQ (reference sequence). This chain's CDR3 is CASSGGQFNQPQHF. The CDR3 nucleotides are TGTGCCAGCAGCGGGGGACAGTTCAATCAGCCCCAGCATTTT.

Only a few counts were recorded for this clone. V and J are TRBV2 and TRBJ1-1, with TRBD1 as a possible D gene (5 bases). The CDR3 loop spans 10 amino acids. From germline, CDR1 is SNHLY and CDR2 FYNNEI. The CDR3: CAKNAGSAFF. In nucleotides, the CDR3 is TGTGCAAAGAACGCAGGGTCGGCTTTCTTT.